The clone carrying this T cell receptor (beta chain) has at least ten counts. Its antigen is not known. This sample is part of a study of T cells in Graves' hyperthyroidism and ophthalmopathy. Study summary: The authors collected peripheral blood at initial diagnosis, before any treatment. Notes on the study in general: The model foresaw ophthalmopathy a median approximately 6.3 months prior to onset.

The junction had 9 bases not matched to a gene; V was cut back by 4 bases and J by 5 bases. Germline CDR1 is PRHDT and CDR2 is FYEKMQ (reference sequence). CDR3 length: 16 residues. RNA transcripts served as the template for amplifying TCR beta CDR3 regions. The HTBI set primed first-round TCR CDR3 RT-PCR. TCRdb passed the multiplex PCR reads through MiXCR, listing each CDR3 protein once. The data contain some 570,000 distinct CDR3 sequences, roughly a sixth of them singletons. At least 3 on the Clinical Activity Score was recorded for ophthalmopathy patients, who also had NOSPECS grade at least 4 and duration under 3 months.

Material for sequencing was blood. The rearrangement links TRBV13 to TRBJ2-2; TRBD2 aligns across 8 bases. This TCR was recovered from a woman under 30 with Graves' ophthalmopathy. The CDR3 spells CASSSFGSGSTGELFF. CDR3 DNA: TGTGCCAGCAGCTCATTCGGGAGCGGGAGTACCGGGGAGCTGTTTTTT.